This T cell receptor beta chain was obtained from a study of CD8+ T cells in alopecia areata. Study-level findings and limits: The study found that many expanded lesional clones persisted in scalp and blood during tofacitinib. Although TCR sharing was seen in mice, sharing across patients was less clear, possibly for HLA-related reasons.

With regard to this clone: As yet, its antigen is unknown.

The treatment is: oral pan-JAK inhibitor, 5-10 mg twice daily. In alopecia areata patients, both lesional scalp punch biopsies and peripheral blood were collected. Sequencing used cDNA as its template, made by extracting RNA and reverse transcribing it. Produced via immunoSEQ multiplex PCR; TCRdb's table is partial and in-frame only. Here the sample spans approximately 280,000 clones, about three fifths being singletons. The V and J ends lost 6 bases and 4 bases, in that order; junction bases with no gene match: 3. CDR1 and CDR2 from the germline V gene are SNHLY and FYNNEI. The CDR3 contains 15 residues.

This chain joins TRBV2 and TRBJ2-5; TRBD2 aligns across 15 bases. The sequence came from a human donor with alopecia areata. Sequencing used CD4+ T cells sorted from blood, obtained at week 24, from a patient treated with tofacitinib. CDR3 bases: TGTGCCAGCAGAGGGACTAGCGGGGGGTTAGAGACCCAGTACTTC. Encoded protein: CASRGTSGGLETQYF.